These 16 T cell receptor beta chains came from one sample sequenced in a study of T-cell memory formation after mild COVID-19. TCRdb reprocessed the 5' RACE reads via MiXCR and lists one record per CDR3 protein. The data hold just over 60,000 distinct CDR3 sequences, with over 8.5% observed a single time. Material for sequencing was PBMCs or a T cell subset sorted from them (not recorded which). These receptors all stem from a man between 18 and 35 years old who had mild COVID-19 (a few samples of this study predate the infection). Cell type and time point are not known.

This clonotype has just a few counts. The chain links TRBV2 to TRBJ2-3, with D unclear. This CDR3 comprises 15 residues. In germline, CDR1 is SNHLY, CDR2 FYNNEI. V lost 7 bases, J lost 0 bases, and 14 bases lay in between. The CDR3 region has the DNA TGTGCCAGCACCACATGGAAGCTCAGCACAGATACGCAGTATTTT. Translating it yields CASTTWKLSTDTQYF.

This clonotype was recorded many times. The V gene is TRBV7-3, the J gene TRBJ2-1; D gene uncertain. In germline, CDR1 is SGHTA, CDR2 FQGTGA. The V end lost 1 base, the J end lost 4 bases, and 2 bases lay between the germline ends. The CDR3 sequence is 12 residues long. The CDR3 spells CASSLNYNEQFF. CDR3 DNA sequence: TGTGCCAGCAGCTTAAATTACAATGAGCAGTTCTTC.

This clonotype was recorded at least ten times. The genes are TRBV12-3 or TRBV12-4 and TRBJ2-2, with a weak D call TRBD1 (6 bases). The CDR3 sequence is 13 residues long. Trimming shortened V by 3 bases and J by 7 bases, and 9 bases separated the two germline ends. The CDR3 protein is CASSFKGDGELFF. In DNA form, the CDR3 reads TGTGCCAGCAGTTTTAAGGGGGACGGGGAGCTGTTTTTT.

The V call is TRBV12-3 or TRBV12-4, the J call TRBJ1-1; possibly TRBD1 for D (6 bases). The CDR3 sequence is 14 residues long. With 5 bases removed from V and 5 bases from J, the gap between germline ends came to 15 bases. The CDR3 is CASSPTGLGTEAFF. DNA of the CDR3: TGTGCCAGCAGTCCTACAGGGTTGGGGACTGAAGCTTTCTTT.

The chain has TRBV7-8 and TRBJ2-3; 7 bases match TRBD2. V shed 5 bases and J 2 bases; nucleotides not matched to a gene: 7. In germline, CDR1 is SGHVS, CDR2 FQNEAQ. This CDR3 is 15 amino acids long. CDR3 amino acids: CASSPKRDFTDTQYF. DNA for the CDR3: TGTGCCAGCAGCCCAAAGCGGGACTTCACAGATACGCAGTATTTT. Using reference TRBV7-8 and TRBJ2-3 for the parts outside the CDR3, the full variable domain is GAGVSQSPRYKVAKRGQDVALRCDPISGHVSLFWYQQALGQGPEFLTYFQNEAQLDKSGLPSDRFFAERPEGSVSTLKIQRTQQEDSAVYLCASSPKRDFTDTQYFGPGTRLTVL.

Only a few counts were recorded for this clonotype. The CDR3 sequence is CASSHVGLGGATGELFF. The CDR3 DNA sequence: TGCGCCAGCAGCCACGTGGGCCTGGGGGGGGCCACCGGGGAGCTGTTTTTT. The chain has TRBV4-3 and TRBJ2-2; D is possibly TRBD2 (7 bases). Trimming stripped 3 bases from V and 4 bases from J, with 18 bases between. This CDR3 is 17 amino acids long. Germline V gene sequence: CDR1 LGHNA, CDR2 YSLEER.

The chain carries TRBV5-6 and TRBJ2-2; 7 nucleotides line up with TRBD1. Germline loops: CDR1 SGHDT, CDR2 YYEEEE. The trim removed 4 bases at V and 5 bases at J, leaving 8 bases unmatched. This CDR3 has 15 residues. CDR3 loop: CASSQWDRHTGELFF. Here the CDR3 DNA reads TGTGCCAGCAGCCAATGGGACAGACATACCGGGGAGCTGTTTTTT.

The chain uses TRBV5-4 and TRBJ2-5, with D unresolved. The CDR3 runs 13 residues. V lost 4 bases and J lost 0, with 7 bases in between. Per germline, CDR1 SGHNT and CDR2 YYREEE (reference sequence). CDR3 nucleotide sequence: TGTGCCAGCAGCCTTCAGTACCAAGAGACCCAGTACTTC. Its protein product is CASSLQYQETQYF.

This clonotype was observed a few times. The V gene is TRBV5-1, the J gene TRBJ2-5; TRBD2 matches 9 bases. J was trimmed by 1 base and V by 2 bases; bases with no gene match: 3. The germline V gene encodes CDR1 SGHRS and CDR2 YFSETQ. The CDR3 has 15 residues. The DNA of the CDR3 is TGCGCCAGCAGCTTCCAGCGGGGGGTCCAAGAGACCCAGTACTTC. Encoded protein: CASSFQRGVQETQYF.

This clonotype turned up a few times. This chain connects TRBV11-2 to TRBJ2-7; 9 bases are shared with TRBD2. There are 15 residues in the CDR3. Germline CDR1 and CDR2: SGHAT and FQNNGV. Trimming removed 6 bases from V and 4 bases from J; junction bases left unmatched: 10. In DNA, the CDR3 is TGTGCCAGCAGGAAATATAGCGGGGGTGTGTACGAGCAGTACTTC. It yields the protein CASRKYSGGVYEQYF.

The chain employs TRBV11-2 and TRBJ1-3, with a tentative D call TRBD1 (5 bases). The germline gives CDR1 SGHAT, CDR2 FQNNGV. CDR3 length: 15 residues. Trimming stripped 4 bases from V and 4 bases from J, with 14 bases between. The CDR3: CASSSIRGLGNTIYF. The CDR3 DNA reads TGTGCCAGCAGCTCGATTCGGGGACTAGGAAACACCATATATTTT.

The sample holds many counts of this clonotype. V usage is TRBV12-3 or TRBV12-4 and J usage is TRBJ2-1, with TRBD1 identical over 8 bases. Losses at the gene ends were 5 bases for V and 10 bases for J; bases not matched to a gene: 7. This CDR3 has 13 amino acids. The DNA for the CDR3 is TGTGCCAGCAGTCAGGACAGGGCTGGGGAGCAGTTCTTC. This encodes CASSQDRAGEQFF.

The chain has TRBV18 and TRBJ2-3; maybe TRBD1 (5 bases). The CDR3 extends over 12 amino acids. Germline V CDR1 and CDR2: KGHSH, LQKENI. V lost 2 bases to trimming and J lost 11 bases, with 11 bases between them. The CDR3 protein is CASSPKGRKQYF. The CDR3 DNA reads TGTGCCAGCTCACCAAAGGGGCGCAAGCAGTATTTT. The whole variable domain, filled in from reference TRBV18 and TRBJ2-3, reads NAGVMQNPRHLVRRRGQEARLRCSPMKGHSHVYWYRQLPEEGLKFMVYLQKENIIDESGMPKERFSAEFPKEGPSILRIQQVVRGDSAAYFCASSPKGRKQYFGPGTRLTVL.

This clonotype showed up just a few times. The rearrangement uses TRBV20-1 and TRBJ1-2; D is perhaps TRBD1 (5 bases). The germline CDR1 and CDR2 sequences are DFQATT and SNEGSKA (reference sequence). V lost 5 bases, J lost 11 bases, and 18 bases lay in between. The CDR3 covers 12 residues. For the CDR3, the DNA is TGCAGTGCTTATGGCGTTACAGGAGAATACACCTTC. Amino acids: CSAYGVTGEYTF.

CDR3 DNA sequence: TGCGCCAGCAGCCGAAGAGGGACAGCGAATGAAGCTTTCTTT. It is translated as CASSRRGTANEAFF. This chain links TRBV4-3 with TRBJ1-1; TRBD1 matches 7 bases. Looked up from germline, CDR1 is LGHNA and CDR2 is YSLEER. This CDR3 has 14 amino acids. V shed 4 bases, J shed 7 bases, and the junction held 9 bases outside the gene matches.

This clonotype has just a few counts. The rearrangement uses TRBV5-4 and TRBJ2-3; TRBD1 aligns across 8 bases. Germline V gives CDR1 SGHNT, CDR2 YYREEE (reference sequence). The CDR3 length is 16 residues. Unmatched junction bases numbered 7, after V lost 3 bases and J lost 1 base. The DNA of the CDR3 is TGTGCCAGCAGCTCTCGGACAGGGTGGGGCACAGATACGCAGTATTTT. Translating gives CASSSRTGWGTDTQYF. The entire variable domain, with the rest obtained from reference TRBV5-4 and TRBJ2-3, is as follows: ETGVTQSPTHLIKTRGQQVTLRCSSQSGHNTVSWYQQALGQGPQFIFQYYREEENGRGNFPPRFSGLQFPNYSSELNVNALELDDSALYLCASSSRTGWGTDTQYFGPGTRLTVL.